This T cell receptor beta chain originates from a study of early T cells in non-severe SARS-CoV-2 infection. At the level of the study: Whole-blood bulk RNA, unsorted, was sequenced, and chains were unpaired. General study findings and limits: The VDJdb matching leaned toward anti-spike CD8 responses and overlooked private and CD4 specificities.

Tagging with unique molecular identifiers was applied to individual cDNA molecules. TCRdb reprocessed the 5' RACE reads via MiXCR and lists one record per CDR3 protein. The sample records tens of thousands of distinct CDR3 sequences, around 11% being singletons. This clonotype was recorded at least ten times. Its antigen is still unknown. The sequence was collected from an adult who was a healthcare worker with PCR-confirmed SARS-CoV-2 infection or an uninfected control (not recorded which). Sequencing used whole blood, obtained at baseline.

The CDR3 protein is CASSQDNGLTDTQYF. The CDR3 DNA is TGCGCCAGCAGCCAAGATAACGGACTCACAGATACGCAGTATTTT. The V gene is TRBV4-3, the J gene TRBJ2-3, with a possible D match to TRBD2 (5 bases). CDR3 size: 15 residues. Looked up from germline, CDR1 is LGHNA and CDR2 is YSLEER. V shed 0 bases and J shed 2 bases, with 9 bases lying between them.